This TCR beta chain was captured by sequencing in a study of patients and donors after allogeneic stem cell transplantation. In this sample, this clonotype turned up a few times. MiXCR was run by TCRdb on the RT-PCR reads, yielding one entry per CDR3 protein. This sample has 800,000 to 1,000,000 distinct CDR3 sequences, with roughly 18% found just once. The germline gives CDR1 LGHNA, CDR2 YNFKEQ. V was clipped by 1 base and J by 5 bases, with 6 bases between them. The CDR3 consists of 12 residues. Input material: blood, either unsorted or a sorted T cell fraction (not recorded which). The sequence derives from a human donor who was either an allogeneic HSCT recipient or a stem cell or donor lymphocyte infusion donor (not recorded which). It is not recorded whose cells these are; they may come from a transplant donor. The chain employs TRBV4-2 and TRBJ2-7; no clear D. This CDR3 is CASSQADDEQYF. The DNA of the CDR3 is TGTGCCAGCAGCCAAGCAGACGACGAGCAGTACTTC.